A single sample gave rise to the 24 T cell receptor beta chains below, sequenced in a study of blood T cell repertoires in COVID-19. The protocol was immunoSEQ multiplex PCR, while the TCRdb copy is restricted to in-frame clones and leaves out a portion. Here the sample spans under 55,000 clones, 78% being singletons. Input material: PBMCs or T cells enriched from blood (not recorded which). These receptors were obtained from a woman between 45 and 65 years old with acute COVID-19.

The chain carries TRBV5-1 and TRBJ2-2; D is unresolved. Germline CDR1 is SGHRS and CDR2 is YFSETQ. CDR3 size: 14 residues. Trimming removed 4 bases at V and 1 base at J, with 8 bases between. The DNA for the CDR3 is TGCGCCAGCAGCATTGACTGGAACACCGGGGAGCTGTTTTTT. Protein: CASSIDWNTGELFF.

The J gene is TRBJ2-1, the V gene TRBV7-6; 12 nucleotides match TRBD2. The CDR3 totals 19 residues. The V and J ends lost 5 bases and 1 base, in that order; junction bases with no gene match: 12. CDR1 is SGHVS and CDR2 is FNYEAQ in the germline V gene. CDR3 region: CASSETSGGSTSSYNEQFF. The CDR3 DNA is TGTGCCAGCAGCGAGACTAGCGGGGGTAGTACGAGTTCCTACAATGAGCAGTTCTTC.

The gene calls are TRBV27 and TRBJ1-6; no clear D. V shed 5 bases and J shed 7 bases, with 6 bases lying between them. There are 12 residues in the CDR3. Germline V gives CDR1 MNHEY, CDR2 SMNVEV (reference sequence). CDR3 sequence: CASSRLNSPLHF. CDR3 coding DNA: TGTGCCAGCAGTCGACTCAATTCACCCCTCCACTTT.

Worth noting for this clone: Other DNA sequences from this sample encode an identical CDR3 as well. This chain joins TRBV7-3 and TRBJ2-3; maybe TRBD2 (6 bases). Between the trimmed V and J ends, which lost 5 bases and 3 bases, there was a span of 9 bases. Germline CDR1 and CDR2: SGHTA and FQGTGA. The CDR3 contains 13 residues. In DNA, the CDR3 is TGTGCCAGCAGCCCCGGGAGTACAGATACGCAGTATTTT. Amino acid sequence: CASSPGSTDTQYF.

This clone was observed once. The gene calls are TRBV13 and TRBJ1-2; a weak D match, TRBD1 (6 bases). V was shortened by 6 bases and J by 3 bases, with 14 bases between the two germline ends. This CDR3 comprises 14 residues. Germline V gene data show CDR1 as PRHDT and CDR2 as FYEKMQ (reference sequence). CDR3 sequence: CASSRTAGDYGYTF. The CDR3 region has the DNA TGTGCCAGCAGTAGGACAGCGGGAGACTATGGCTACACCTTC.

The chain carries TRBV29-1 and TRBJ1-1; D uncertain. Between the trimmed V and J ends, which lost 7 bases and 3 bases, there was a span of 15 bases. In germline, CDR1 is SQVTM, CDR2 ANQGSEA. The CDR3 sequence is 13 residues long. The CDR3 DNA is TGCAGCGCTGACACCCGAGGTGACACTGAAGCTTTCTTT. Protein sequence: CSADTRGDTEAFF.

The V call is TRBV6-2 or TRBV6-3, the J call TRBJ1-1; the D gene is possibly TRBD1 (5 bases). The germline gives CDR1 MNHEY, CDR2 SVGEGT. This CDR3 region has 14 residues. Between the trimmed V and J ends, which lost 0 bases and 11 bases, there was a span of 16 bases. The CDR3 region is CASSYSKVEAGAFF. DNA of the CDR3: TGTGCCAGCAGTTACTCGAAGGTCGAGGCAGGGGCTTTCTTT.

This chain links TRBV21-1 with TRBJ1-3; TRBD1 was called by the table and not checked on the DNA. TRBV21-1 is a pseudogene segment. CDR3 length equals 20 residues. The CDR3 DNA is TGTGCCAGCACCAGGGGACGAGGGGGTGTTGAGGGACGACCTGGAAACACCATATATTTT. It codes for CASTRGRGGVEGRPGNTIYF.

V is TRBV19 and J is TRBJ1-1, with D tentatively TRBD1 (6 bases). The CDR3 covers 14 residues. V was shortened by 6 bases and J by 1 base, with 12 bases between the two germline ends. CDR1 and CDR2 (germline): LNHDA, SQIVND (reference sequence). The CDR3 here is CASRWTERNTEAFF. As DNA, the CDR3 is TGTGCCAGTAGGTGGACAGAGCGGAACACTGAAGCTTTCTTT.

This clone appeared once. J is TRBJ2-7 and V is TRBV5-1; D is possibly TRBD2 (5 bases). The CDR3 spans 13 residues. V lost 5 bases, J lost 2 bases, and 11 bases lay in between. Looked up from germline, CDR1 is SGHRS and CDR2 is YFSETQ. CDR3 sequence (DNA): TGCGCCAGCAGGGCAGCGGCCACCTACGAGCAGTACTTC. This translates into CASRAAATYEQYF.

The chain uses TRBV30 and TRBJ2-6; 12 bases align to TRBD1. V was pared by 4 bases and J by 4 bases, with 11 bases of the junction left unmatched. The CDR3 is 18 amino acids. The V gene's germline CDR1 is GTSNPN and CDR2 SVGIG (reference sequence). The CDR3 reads CAWTRPGQGAKGANVLTF. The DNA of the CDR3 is TGTGCCTGGACACGGCCGGGACAGGGGGCTAAAGGGGCCAACGTCCTGACTTTC.

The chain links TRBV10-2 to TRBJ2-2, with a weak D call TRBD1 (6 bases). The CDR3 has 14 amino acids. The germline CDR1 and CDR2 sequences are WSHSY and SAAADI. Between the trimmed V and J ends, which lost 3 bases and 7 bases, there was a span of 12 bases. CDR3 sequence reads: CASSDSRGFGELFF. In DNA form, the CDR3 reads TGCGCCAGCAGTGATAGCAGGGGCTTCGGGGAGCTGTTTTTT.

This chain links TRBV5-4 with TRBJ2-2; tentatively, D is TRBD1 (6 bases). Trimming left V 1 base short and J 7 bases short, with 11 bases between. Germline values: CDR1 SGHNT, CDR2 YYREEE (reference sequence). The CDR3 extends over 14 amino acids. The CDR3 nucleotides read TGTGCCAGCAGCTTGTGGGGGCCCAACGGGGAGCTGTTTTTT. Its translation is CASSLWGPNGELFF.

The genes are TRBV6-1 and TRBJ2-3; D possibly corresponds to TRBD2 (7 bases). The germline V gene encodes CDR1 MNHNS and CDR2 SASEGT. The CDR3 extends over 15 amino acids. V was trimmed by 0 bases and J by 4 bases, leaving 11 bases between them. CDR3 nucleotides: TGTGCCAGCAGTGAAGCGGTCGGGGGGCCAGATACGCAGTATTTT. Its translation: CASSEAVGGPDTQYF.

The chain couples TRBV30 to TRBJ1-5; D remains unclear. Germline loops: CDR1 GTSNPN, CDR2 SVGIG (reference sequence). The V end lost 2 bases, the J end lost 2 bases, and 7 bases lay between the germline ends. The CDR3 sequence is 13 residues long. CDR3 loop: CAWSKQGNQPQHF. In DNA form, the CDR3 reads TGTGCCTGGAGTAAGCAGGGCAATCAGCCCCAGCATTTT.

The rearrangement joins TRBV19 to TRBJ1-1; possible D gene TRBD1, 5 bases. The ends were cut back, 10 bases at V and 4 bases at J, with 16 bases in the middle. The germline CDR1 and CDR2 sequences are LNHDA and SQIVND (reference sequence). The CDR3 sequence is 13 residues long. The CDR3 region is CAISGISGTEAFF. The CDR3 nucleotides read TGTGCCATATCAGGGATCTCGGGCACTGAAGCTTTCTTT.

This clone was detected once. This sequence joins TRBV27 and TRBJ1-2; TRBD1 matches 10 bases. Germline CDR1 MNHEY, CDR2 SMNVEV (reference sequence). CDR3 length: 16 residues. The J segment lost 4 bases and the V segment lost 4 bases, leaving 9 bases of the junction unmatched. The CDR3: CASSWGGQGRPYGYTF. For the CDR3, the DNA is TGTGCCAGCAGTTGGGGGGGACAGGGGCGCCCCTATGGCTACACCTTC.

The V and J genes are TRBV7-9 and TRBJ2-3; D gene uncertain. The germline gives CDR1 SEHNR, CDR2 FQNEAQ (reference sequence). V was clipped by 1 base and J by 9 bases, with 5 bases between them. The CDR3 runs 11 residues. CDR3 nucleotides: TGTGCCAGCAGCTTAGATCAAACGCAGTATTTT. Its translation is CASSLDQTQYF.

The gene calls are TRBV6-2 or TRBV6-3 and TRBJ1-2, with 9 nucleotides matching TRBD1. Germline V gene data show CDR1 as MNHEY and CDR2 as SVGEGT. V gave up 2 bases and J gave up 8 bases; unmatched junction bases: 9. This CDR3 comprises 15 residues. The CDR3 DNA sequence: TGTGCCAGCAGTTACAGTGGGGACAGGGTCAGAGGCTACACCTTC. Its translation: CASSYSGDRVRGYTF.

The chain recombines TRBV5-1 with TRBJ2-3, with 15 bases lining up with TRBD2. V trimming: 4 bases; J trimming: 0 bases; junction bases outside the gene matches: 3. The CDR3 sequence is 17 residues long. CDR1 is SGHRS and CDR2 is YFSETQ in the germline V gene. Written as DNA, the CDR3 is TGCGCCAGCAGCCCCGGACTAGCGGGGGGGAGCACAGATACGCAGTATTTT. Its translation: CASSPGLAGGSTDTQYF.

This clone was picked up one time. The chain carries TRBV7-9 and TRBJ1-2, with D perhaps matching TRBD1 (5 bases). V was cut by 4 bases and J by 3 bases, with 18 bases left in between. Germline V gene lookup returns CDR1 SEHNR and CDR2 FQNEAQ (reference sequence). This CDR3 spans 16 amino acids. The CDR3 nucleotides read TGTGCCAGCAGCTCAGACACCGACCGGGACTACTATGGCTACACCTTC. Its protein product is CASSSDTDRDYYGYTF.

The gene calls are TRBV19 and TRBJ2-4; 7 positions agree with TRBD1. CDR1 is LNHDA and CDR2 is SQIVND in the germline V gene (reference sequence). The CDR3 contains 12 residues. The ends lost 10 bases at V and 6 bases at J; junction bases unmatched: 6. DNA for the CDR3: TGTGCCACCTCGACAGGGTCAAACATTCAGTACTTC. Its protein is CATSTGSNIQYF.

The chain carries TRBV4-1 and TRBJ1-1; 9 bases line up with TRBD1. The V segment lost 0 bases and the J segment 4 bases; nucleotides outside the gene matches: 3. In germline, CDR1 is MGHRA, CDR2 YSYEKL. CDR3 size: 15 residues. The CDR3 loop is CASSQEQGAFTEAFF. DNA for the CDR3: TGCGCCAGCAGCCAAGAACAGGGGGCCTTCACTGAAGCTTTCTTT.

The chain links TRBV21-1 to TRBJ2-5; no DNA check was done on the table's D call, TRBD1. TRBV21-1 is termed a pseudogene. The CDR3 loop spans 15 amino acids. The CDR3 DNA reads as TGTGCCAGCAGCACCAGCAGGGACAACCAAGAGACCCAGTACTTC. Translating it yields CASSTSRDNQETQYF.